The next 28 T cell receptor beta chains were all read from a single sample in a study of metastatic and nonmetastatic thyroid tumors. TCRdb re-processed the PCR reads through MiXCR. The table lists 15,000 to 25,000 clones, about a quarter of them singletons. Not a single patient had been given any form of treatment at any point before undergoing thyroid surgery. The source material was blood. Receptors originate from a male donor with papillary thyroid cancer or a benign thyroid nodule (not recorded which). Some clones in this sample may be carry-over from other donors' samples.

This clone occurred a few times. This chain uses TRBV28 with TRBJ2-7, with 11 bases that match TRBD1. This CDR3 contains 15 residues. Per germline, CDR1 MDHEN and CDR2 SYDVKM. Trimming at V came to 3 bases and at J to 2 bases, leaving 3 bases not matched to a gene. CDR3 nucleotide sequence: TGTGCCAGCAGTTTCATGGGACAGGGGGCCTACGAGCAGTACTTC. This codes for CASSFMGQGAYEQYF.

The table lists this clone with many counts. The chain is built from TRBV5-6 and TRBJ2-1, with D maybe TRBD2 (5 bases). The CDR3 sequence is 13 residues long. Germline-derived CDR1 and CDR2 are SGHDT and YYEEEE. V lost 1 base, J lost 6 bases, and 8 bases lay in between. In nucleotides, the CDR3 is TGTGCCAGCAGCTTGATACGGGGCAATGAGCAGTTCTTC. The encoded protein is CASSLIRGNEQFF.

The sample holds a few counts of this clone. The V call is TRBV28, the J call TRBJ1-2; D is possibly TRBD1 (5 bases). The length of the CDR3 is 14 residues. Between the trimmed V and J ends, which lost 3 bases and 4 bases, there was a span of 12 bases. Per germline, CDR1 MDHEN and CDR2 SYDVKM. CDR3 sequence reads: CASSLGGTGYGYTF. The CDR3 region has the DNA TGTGCCAGCAGTTTGGGGGGTACGGGCTATGGCTACACCTTC.

This clone has ten or more counts. The CDR3 is CSAIRDNQETQYF. DNA for the CDR3: TGCAGTGCTATACGGGACAACCAAGAGACCCAGTACTTC. The chain links TRBV20-1 to TRBJ2-5, with D possibly TRBD1 on 6 matching bases. This CDR3 spans 13 amino acids. Looked up from germline, CDR1 is DFQATT and CDR2 is SNEGSKA (reference sequence). The V and J ends lost 4 bases and 0 bases respectively, with 9 bases between them.

The chain couples TRBV27 to TRBJ2-1; D is unresolved. Trimming stripped 2 bases from V and 5 bases from J, with 7 bases between. CDR3 length equals 13 residues. Germline lookup yields CDR1 MNHEY and CDR2 SMNVEV (reference sequence). The CDR3 coding sequence is TGTGCCAGCAGTTTAGGGGTCAACAATGAGCAGTTCTTC. Amino acids: CASSLGVNNEQFF.

To note about this clone: An end of the junction does not agree with germline; a read error may underlie this. This CDR3 is also generated by other DNA sequences in the sample. This rearrangement joins TRBV5-6 to TRBJ2-7, with D possibly being TRBD1 (6 bases). The CDR3 runs to 13 residues. Germline lookup yields CDR1 SGHDT and CDR2 YYEEEE. CDR3 residues: CASSQGRSYEQYF. CDR3 nucleotide sequence: TGTGCCAGCAGCCAGGGGCGATCCTACGAGCAATATTTC.

Within the sample, this clone is medium-sized. This chain links TRBV20-1 with TRBJ2-7; possible D gene TRBD1, 5 bases. CDR1 and CDR2 from the germline V gene are DFQATT and SNEGSKA (reference sequence). Trimming stripped 3 bases from V and 4 bases from J, with 22 bases between. The length of the CDR3 is 16 residues. The CDR3 protein is CSARGVAGPQIYEQYF. In nucleotides, the CDR3 is TGCAGTGCTAGGGGCGTCGCAGGGCCCCAGATATACGAGCAGTACTTC.

Relative to its sample, this clone is medium-sized. The same CDR3 is also encoded by other DNA sequences in this sample. V is TRBV19 and J is TRBJ1-5; D perhaps matches TRBD1 (5 bases). V was clipped by 6 bases and J by 7 bases, with 10 bases between them. CDR1 LNHDA and CDR2 SQIVND come from the germline V gene (reference sequence). The CDR3 runs to 12 residues. CDR3 loop: CASSPREQPQHF. The CDR3 coding sequence is TGTGCCAGTAGCCCCAGGGAACAGCCCCAGCATTTT.

This clone was counted a few times. The chain links TRBV2 to TRBJ2-7, with a possible D match to TRBD2 (5 bases). V was shortened by 4 bases and J by 3 bases, with 13 bases between the two germline ends. The CDR3 consists of 14 residues. Germline V gene data show CDR1 as SNHLY and CDR2 as FYNNEI. CDR3: CASSGGLRSYEQYF. DNA for the CDR3: TGTGCCAGCAGTGGAGGACTGCGAAGCTACGAGCAGTACTTC.

This clone was seen more than once but under ten times. The chain couples TRBV6-1 to TRBJ1-2; 8 nucleotides align to TRBD1. The V gene's germline CDR1 is MNHNS and CDR2 SASEGT. The CDR3 is made up of 13 amino acids. V lost 5 bases to trimming and J lost 7 bases; unmatched junction nucleotides: 6. CDR3 sequence (DNA): TGTGCCAGCAGTCGAGACAGGGGACGTGGCTACACCTTC. Translating it yields CASSRDRGRGYTF.

The table lists this clone with many counts. This chain joins TRBV20-1 and TRBJ1-2; D is ambiguous. The CDR3 is 11 residues long. Germline assignment: CDR1 DFQATT and CDR2 SNEGSKA (reference sequence). V lost 5 bases to trimming and J lost 6 bases, with 10 bases between them. The DNA for the CDR3 is TGCAGTGCTGGCGCGACGGATGGCTACACCTTC. It codes for CSAGATDGYTF.

This clone is categorized as medium-sized. The chain has TRBV10-1 and TRBJ2-7, with 9 nucleotides matching TRBD2. This CDR3 comprises 18 residues. Germline CDR1 and CDR2: WNHNN and SYGVQD (reference sequence). Trimming cost V 8 bases and J 3 bases; bases outside gene matches: 20. The CDR3 reads CASGRWTGGSGRHYEQYF. The CDR3, as DNA: TGCGCCAGCGGACGATGGACAGGAGGTAGCGGGAGACACTACGAGCAGTACTTC.

This clone is termed medium-sized. The chain has TRBV7-6 and TRBJ2-2; D is undetermined. There are 13 residues in the CDR3. Trimming cost V 1 base and J 6 bases, with 6 bases left between them. CDR1 is SGHVS, CDR2 FNYEAQ, per germline. CDR3 nucleotide sequence: TGTGCCAGCAGCTTAGGGTCGGCCGGGGAGCTGTTTTTT. Its translation is CASSLGSAGELFF.

This clone was observed a handful of times. The CDR3 coding sequence is TGTGCCAGCAGTTTATTAGGAGCGGGAGCCGGGGGAGAGACCCAGTACTTC. Translated, it gives CASSLLGAGAGGETQYF. The chain combines TRBV27 with TRBJ2-5; 8 bases line up with TRBD2. V lost 1 base to trimming and J lost 4 bases; unmatched junction nucleotides: 11. The CDR3 is 17 residues long. The germline CDR1 and CDR2 sequences are MNHEY and SMNVEV (reference sequence).

This clone was picked up a small number of times. V usage is TRBV20-1 and J usage is TRBJ2-7, with 7 nucleotides matching TRBD2. The germline V gene has CDR1 DFQATT and CDR2 SNEGSKA (reference sequence). The V gene end was trimmed by 3 bases and the J gene end by 6 bases; junction bases not matched to a gene: 8. The CDR3 has 13 residues. The CDR3 reads CSARSSGTPEQYF. Here the CDR3 DNA reads TGCAGTGCTAGGTCCAGCGGGACGCCCGAGCAGTACTTC.

V and J are TRBV20-1 and TRBJ2-1; TRBD2 might be the D (6 bases). There are 12 residues in the CDR3. Germline V lookup: CDR1 DFQATT, CDR2 SNEGSKA (reference sequence). Between the trimmed V and J ends, which lost 1 base and 10 bases, there was a span of 11 bases. This chain's CDR3 is CSARGASVEQFF. In DNA form, the CDR3 reads TGCAGTGCTAGAGGAGCTAGCGTAGAGCAGTTCTTC.

This clone appeared a few times. V usage is TRBV20-1 and J usage is TRBJ2-1; TRBD2 matches 9 bases. CDR3 size: 15 residues. Germline trimming cut 6 bases from V and 9 bases from J; bases unmatched to any gene: 15. Germline CDR1 DFQATT, CDR2 SNEGSKA (reference sequence). The CDR3 region is CSAPSSGEALAEQFF. CDR3 bases: TGCAGTGCCCCTTCTAGCGGGGAGGCCTTGGCTGAGCAGTTCTTC.

V usage is TRBV20-1 and J usage is TRBJ2-1, with 10 bases matching TRBD2. The CDR3 consists of 16 residues. CDR1 DFQATT and CDR2 SNEGSKA come from the germline V gene (reference sequence). Trimming cost V 0 bases and J 6 bases; bases outside gene matches: 8. The CDR3 protein is CSARDIRLAGINEQFF. The DNA of the CDR3 is TGCAGTGCTAGAGATATTAGACTAGCGGGTATCAATGAGCAGTTCTTC.

This clone was detected ten times or more. The genes are TRBV5-4 and TRBJ2-2; D gene unclear. The CDR3 runs 16 residues. Germline CDR1 reads SGHNT; CDR2 reads YYREEE (reference sequence). The V end lost 4 bases, the J end lost 0 bases, and 13 bases lay between the germline ends. CDR3 protein: CASSPRAESNTGELFF. The CDR3 DNA reads TGTGCCAGCAGCCCTCGTGCGGAATCGAACACCGGGGAGCTGTTTTTT.

By proportion, this clone is medium-sized. The chain joins TRBV15 to TRBJ2-7; 9 bases map to TRBD1. Germline V CDR1 and CDR2: LNHNV, YYDKDF (reference sequence). CDR3 length equals 19 residues. J lost 5 bases, V lost 0 bases, and 17 bases had no gene match. CDR3: CATSRDTATGTGTPHEQYF. CDR3 bases: TGTGCCACCAGCAGAGATACGGCCACCGGGACAGGGACCCCCCACGAGCAGTACTTC. Full variable domain (missing parts from reference TRBV15 and TRBJ2-7): DAMVIQNPRYQVTQFGKPVTLSCSQTLNHNVMYWYQQKSSQAPKLLFHYYDKDFNNEADTPDNFQSRRPNTSFCFLDIRSPGLGDTAMYLCATSRDTATGTGTPHEQYFGPGTRLTVT.

V is TRBV5-1 and J is TRBJ1-2; TRBD1 matches at 7 bases. J lost 4 bases, V lost 2 bases, and 2 bases had no gene match. This CDR3 contains 13 residues. CDR1 and CDR2 from the germline V gene are SGHRS and YFSETQ. The CDR3 DNA sequence: TGCGCCAGCAGCTTAGGGGACAGCTATGGCTACACCTTC. This translates into CASSLGDSYGYTF. Full variable domain (outside the CDR3, taken from reference TRBV5-1 and TRBJ1-2): KAGVTQTPRYLIKTRGQQVTLSCSPISGHRSVSWYQQTPGQGLQFLFEYFSETQRNKGNFPGRFSGRQFSNSRSEMNVSTLELGDSALYLCASSLGDSYGYTFGSGTRLTVV.

By sample fraction, this clone is medium-sized. The chain is built from TRBV2 and TRBJ2-2; TRBD2 matches 7 bases. J was trimmed by 1 base and V by 4 bases; bases with no gene match: 3. Germline assignment: CDR1 SNHLY and CDR2 FYNNEI. The CDR3 covers 15 residues. CDR3 DNA sequence: TGTGCCAGCAGTGGGGGCGGGGGGAACACCGGGGAGCTGTTTTTT. The encoded protein is CASSGGGGNTGELFF.

The rearrangement uses TRBV5-8 and TRBJ2-7, with 8 positions matching TRBD1. The CDR3 contains 15 residues. With V trimmed by 3 bases and J by 2 bases, 7 bases remained unmatched. CDR1 is SGHTS and CDR2 is YDEGEE in the germline V gene. The CDR3 spells CASSSYGQGTYEQYF. The CDR3 DNA is TGTGCCAGCAGCTCTTACGGACAGGGAACCTACGAGCAGTACTTC.

This clone was observed a few times. The chain couples TRBV11-2 to TRBJ1-2; a weak D match, TRBD1 (6 bases). This CDR3 has 12 amino acids. V was shortened by 5 bases and J by 5 bases, with 9 bases between the two germline ends. Germline assignment: CDR1 SGHAT and CDR2 FQNNGV. The CDR3 DNA reads as TGTGCCAGCAGCCCAGGGACATATGGCTACACCTTC. It specifies CASSPGTYGYTF.

This chain joins TRBV9 and TRBJ2-7; unclear D gene. The CDR3 sequence is 13 residues long. CDR1 SGDLS and CDR2 YYNGEE come from the germline V gene. Trimming left V 2 bases short and J 3 bases short, with 9 bases between. Here the CDR3 reads CASSVQHGYEQYF. CDR3 DNA sequence: TGTGCCAGCAGCGTCCAACATGGCTACGAGCAGTACTTC. Based on the CDR3 plus reference TRBV9 and TRBJ2-7, the full variable domain is DSGVTQTPKHLITATGQRVTLRCSPRSGDLSVYWYQQSLDQGLQFLIQYYNGEERAKGNILERFSAQQFPDLHSELNLSSLELGDSALYFCASSVQHGYEQYFGPGTRLTVT.

This clone has just a few counts. The chain has TRBV12-3 or TRBV12-4 and TRBJ2-5; D might be TRBD2 (6 bases). Trimming left V 4 bases short and J 2 bases short, with 11 bases between. The CDR3 spans 14 residues. Written as DNA, the CDR3 is TGTGCCAGCAGTTGGGGGACTGATCAAGAGACCCAGTACTTC. Translated: CASSWGTDQETQYF.

This clone is medium-sized. The chain employs TRBV6-1 and TRBJ1-2; 12 bases map to TRBD1. CDR1 and CDR2 (germline): MNHNS, SASEGT. J was trimmed by 1 base and V by 5 bases; bases with no gene match: 8. The CDR3 covers 17 residues. The CDR3 DNA sequence: TGTGCCAGCAGTCCGGGACAGGGGGCTTCCCTTAACTATGGCTACACCTTC. This gives the protein CASSPGQGASLNYGYTF.

In this sample, this clone turned up once. This chain joins TRBV20-1 and TRBJ1-5; D may be TRBD1 (5 bases). The CDR3 extends over 15 amino acids. Germline V gene data show CDR1 as DFQATT and CDR2 as SNEGSKA (reference sequence). V was cut by 3 bases and J by 1 base, with 13 bases left in between. The CDR3, as DNA: TGCAGTGCTAGGGAGGGACCGTGGAGCAATCAGCCCCAGCATTTT. Protein product: CSAREGPWSNQPQHF.